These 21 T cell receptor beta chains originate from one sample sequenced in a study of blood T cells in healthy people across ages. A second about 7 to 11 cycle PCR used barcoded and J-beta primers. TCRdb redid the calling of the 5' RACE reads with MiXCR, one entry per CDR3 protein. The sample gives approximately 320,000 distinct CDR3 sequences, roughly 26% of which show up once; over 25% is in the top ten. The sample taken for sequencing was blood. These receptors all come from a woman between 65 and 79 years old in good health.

Here the CDR3 DNA reads TGCGCCAGCAGCCCCTCACAGGGGCAAGAGACCCAGTACTTC. Its translation is CASSPSQGQETQYF. This chain uses TRBV5-1 with TRBJ2-5; the match to TRBD1 covers 7 bases. Germline CDR1 SGHRS, CDR2 YFSETQ. This CDR3 is 14 amino acids long. V gave up 4 bases and J gave up 2 bases; unmatched junction bases: 5.

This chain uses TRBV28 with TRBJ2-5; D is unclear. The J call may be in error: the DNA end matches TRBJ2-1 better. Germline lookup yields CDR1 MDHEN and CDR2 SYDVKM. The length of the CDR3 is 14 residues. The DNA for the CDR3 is TGTGCCAGCGGCCCCGTGGGCAATTGGAATGAGCAGTTCTTC. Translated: CASGPVGNWNEQFF.

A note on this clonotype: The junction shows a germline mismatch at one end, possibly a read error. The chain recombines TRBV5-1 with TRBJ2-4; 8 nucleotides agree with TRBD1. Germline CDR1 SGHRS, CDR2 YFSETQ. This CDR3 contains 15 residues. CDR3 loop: CASREGDRSKNIQYF. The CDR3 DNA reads TGCGCCAGCAGGGAAGGGGACAGGTCAAAAAACATCCAGTACTTC.

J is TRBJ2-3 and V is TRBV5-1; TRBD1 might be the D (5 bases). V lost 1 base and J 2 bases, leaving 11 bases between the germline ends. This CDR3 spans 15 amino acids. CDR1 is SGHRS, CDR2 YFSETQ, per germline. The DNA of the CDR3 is TGCGCCAGCAGCTTGAGGGGCCAACCCACAGATACGCAGTATTTT. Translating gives CASSLRGQPTDTQYF.

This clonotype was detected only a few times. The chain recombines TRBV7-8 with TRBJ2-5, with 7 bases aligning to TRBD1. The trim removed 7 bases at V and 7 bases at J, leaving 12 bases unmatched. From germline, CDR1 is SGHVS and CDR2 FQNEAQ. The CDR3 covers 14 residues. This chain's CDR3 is CASTLGQNIGTQYF. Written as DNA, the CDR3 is TGTGCCAGCACCTTGGGACAGAATATCGGGACCCAGTACTTC.

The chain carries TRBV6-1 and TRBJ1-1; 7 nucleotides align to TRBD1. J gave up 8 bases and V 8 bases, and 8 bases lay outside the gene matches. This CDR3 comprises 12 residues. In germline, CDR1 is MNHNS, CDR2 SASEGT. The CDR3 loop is CASGIGQVEAFF. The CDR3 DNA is TGTGCCAGCGGGATAGGACAGGTAGAAGCTTTCTTT.

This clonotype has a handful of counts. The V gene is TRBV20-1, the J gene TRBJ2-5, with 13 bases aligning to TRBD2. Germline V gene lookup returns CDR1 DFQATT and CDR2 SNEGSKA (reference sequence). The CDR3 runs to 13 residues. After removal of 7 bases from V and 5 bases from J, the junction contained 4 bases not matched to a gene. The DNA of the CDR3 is TGCAGTGGAGGACTAGCGGGAGTTGAGACCCAGTACTTC. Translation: CSGGLAGVETQYF.

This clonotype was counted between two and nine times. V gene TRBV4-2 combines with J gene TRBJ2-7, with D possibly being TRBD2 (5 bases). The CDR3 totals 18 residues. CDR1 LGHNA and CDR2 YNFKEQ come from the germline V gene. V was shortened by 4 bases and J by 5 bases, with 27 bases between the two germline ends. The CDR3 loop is CASSPRQTQPLLVHEQYF. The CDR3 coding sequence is TGTGCCAGCAGCCCACGTCAAACCCAACCTCTACTAGTTCACGAGCAGTACTTC.

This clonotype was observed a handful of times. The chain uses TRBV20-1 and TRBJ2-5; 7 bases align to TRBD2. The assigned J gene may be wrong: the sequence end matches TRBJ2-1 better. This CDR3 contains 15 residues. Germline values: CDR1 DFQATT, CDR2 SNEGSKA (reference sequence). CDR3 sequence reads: CSARDAAGVLNEQFF. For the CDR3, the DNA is TGCAGTGCTAGAGATGCGGCGGGAGTACTCAATGAGCAGTTCTTC.

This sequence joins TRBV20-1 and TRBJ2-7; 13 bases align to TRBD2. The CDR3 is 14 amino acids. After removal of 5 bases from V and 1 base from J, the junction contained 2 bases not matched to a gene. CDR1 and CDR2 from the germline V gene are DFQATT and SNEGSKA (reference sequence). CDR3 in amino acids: CSALGLAGSYEQYF. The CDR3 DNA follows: TGCAGTGCTTTGGGACTAGCGGGGTCCTACGAGCAGTACTTC.

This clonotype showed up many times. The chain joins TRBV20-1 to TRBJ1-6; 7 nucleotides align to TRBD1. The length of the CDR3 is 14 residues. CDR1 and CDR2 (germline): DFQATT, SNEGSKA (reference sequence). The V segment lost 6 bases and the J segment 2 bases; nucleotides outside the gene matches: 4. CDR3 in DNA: TGCAGTGCATGGGACAGAGCCTATAATTCACCCCTCCACTTT. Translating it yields CSAWDRAYNSPLHF.

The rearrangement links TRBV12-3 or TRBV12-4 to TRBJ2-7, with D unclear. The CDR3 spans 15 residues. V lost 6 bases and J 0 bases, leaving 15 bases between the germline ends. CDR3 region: CASSLQKVSSYEQYF. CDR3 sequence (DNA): TGTGCCAGCAGCTTACAGAAAGTAAGCTCCTACGAGCAGTACTTC.

CDR3 DNA sequence: TGTGCCAGCAGTCCGTTTCTAGCGGGAGGTGAGCAGTTCTTC. Its translation is CASSPFLAGGEQFF. The chain combines TRBV7-3 with TRBJ2-1, with 11 nucleotides matching TRBD2. The CDR3 spans 14 residues. V shed 6 bases and J 9 bases; nucleotides not matched to a gene: 7. Germline assignment: CDR1 SGHTA and CDR2 FQGTGA.

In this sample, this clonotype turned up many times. CDR3 coding DNA: TGCAGCGGACCCTCGGGAGGCCAGCAGTTCTTC. Protein product: CSGPSGGQQFF. The chain carries TRBV29-1 and TRBJ2-1, with 7 positions matching TRBD2. Unmatched junction bases numbered 8, after V lost 7 bases and J lost 11 bases. The CDR3 length is 11 residues. CDR1 and CDR2 (germline): SQVTM, ANQGSEA.

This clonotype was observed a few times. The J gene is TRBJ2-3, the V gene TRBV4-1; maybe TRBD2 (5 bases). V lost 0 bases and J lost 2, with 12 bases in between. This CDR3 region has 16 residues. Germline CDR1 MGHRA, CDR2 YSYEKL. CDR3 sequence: CASSQDAGIDTDTQYF. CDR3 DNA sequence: TGCGCCAGCAGCCAAGATGCCGGGATCGACACAGATACGCAGTATTTT.

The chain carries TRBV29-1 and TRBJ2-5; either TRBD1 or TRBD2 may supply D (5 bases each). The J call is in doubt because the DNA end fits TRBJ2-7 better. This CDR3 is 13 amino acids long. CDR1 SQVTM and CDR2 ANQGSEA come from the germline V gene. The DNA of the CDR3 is TGCAGCGTTGTGTCAGGGACCTCCTACGAGCAGTACTTC. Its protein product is CSVVSGTSYEQYF.

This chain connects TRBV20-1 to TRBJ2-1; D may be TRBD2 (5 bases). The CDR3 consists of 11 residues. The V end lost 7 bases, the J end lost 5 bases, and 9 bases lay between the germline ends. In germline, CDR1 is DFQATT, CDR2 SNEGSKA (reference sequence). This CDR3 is CSVSENNEQFF. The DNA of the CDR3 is TGCAGTGTTAGCGAAAACAATGAGCAGTTCTTC.

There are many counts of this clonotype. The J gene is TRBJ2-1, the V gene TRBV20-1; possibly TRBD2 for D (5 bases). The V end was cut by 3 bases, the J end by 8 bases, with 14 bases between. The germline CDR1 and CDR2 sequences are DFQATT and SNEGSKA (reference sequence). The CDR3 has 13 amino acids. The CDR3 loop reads CSARHGMFDEQFF. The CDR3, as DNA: TGCAGTGCTAGGCACGGGATGTTCGATGAGCAGTTCTTC.

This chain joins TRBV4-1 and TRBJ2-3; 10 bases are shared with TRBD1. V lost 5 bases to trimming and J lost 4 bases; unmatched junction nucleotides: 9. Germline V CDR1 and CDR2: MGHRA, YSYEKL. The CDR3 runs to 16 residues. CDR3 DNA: TGCGCCAGCAGCGGCGCGGGACAGGGGTATGCAGATACGCAGTATTTT. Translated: CASSGAGQGYADTQYF.

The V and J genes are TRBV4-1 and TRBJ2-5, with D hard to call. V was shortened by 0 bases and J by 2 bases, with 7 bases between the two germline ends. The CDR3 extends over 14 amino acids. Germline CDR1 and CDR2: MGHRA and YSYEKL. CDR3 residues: CASSQDPRQETQYF. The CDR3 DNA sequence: TGCGCCAGCAGCCAAGATCCCAGACAAGAGACCCAGTACTTC.

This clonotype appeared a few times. This CDR3 reads CATSRVQRLAGEETQYF. CDR3 nucleotide sequence: TGTGCCACCAGCAGAGTGCAGCGACTAGCGGGCGAAGAGACCCAGTACTTC. This chain joins TRBV15 and TRBJ2-5; TRBD2 aligns across 10 bases. Germline CDR1 and CDR2: LNHNV and YYDKDF (reference sequence). V dropped 1 base and J dropped 3; count of bases not matched to a gene: 8. The CDR3 has 17 amino acids. The full variable domain, with the rest looked up from reference TRBV15 and TRBJ2-5, is DAMVIQNPRYQVTQFGKPVTLSCSQTLNHNVMYWYQQKSSQAPKLLFHYYDKDFNNEADTPDNFQSRRPNTSFCFLDIRSPGLGDTAMYLCATSRVQRLAGEETQYFGPGTRLLVL.